Given below is one T cell receptor (beta chain) in context. As yet, its antigen is unknown. The repertoire was sequenced with immunoSEQ multiplex PCR; TCRdb's copy has only in-frame clones and lacks some. This sample has under 25,000 clones, with 84% found just once. The data were obtained in a study of EBV T-cell therapy then PD-1 blockade in nasopharyngeal carcinoma. Treatment indicated: AdE1-LMPpoly-expanded autologous EBV-specific T-cell therapy followed by anti-PD-1 nivolumab. Between the trimmed V and J ends, which lost 5 bases and 0 bases, there was a span of 16 bases. The CDR3 is 16 residues long. CDR1 PRHDT and CDR2 FYEKMQ come from the germline V gene (reference sequence).

This TCR derives from a man aged 40-55 years with nasopharyngeal carcinoma. The specimen comprised CD8+ T cells from blood, sampled at day 33 from a patient whose treatment included autologous EBV-specific T cells and nivolumab. V gene TRBV13 combines with J gene TRBJ1-2; D gene uncertain. CDR3 DNA sequence: TGTGCCAGCAGCCCGCGGGCCACCAGGCCTAACTATGGCTACACCTTC. Residues: CASSPRATRPNYGYTF.